A single sample is the source of the 19 T cell receptor beta chains below, sequenced in a study of T-cell memory formation after mild COVID-19. From the 5' RACE reads, TCRdb called clonotypes with MiXCR, one entry per CDR3 protein. The sample consists of about half a million distinct CDR3 sequences, 15% to 20% of them appearing once. The source material was PBMCs or a T cell subset sorted from them (not recorded which). These receptors were taken from an adult woman who had mild COVID-19 (a few samples of this study predate the infection). Cell type and time point are not known.

The genes are TRBV7-9 and TRBJ2-1; TRBD2 matches at 7 bases. Germline V gives CDR1 SEHNR, CDR2 FQNEAQ (reference sequence). With 7 bases clipped from V and 4 bases from J, the junction kept 10 bases outside the gene matches. The CDR3 sequence is 15 residues long. The CDR3 DNA reads TGTGCCAGCAAGAGTGGGGGGGTCTTTTACAATGAGCAGTTCTTC. Its translation: CASKSGGVFYNEQFF.

The chain links TRBV20-1 to TRBJ2-7; possible D gene TRBD1, 6 bases. The V and J ends lost 3 bases and 3 bases respectively, with 9 bases between them. CDR1 DFQATT and CDR2 SNEGSKA come from the germline V gene (reference sequence). The CDR3 spans 12 residues. The CDR3 DNA reads TGCAGTGCTAGCAAGGACAGCTACGAGCAGTACTTC. Amino acid sequence: CSASKDSYEQYF.

The chain employs TRBV11-2 and TRBJ2-3; D is undetermined. Germline CDR1 reads SGHAT; CDR2 reads FQNNGV. CDR3 length: 12 amino acids. The V end lost 5 bases, the J end lost 4 bases, and 7 bases lay between the germline ends. CDR3 loop: CASSPPADTQYF. The DNA of the CDR3 is TGTGCCAGCAGCCCGCCGGCAGATACGCAGTATTTT.

A remark on this clonotype: A read error may be the cause here, since a much bigger clone is one base away. CDR3 nucleotides: TGTGCCACCAGTGGGGGACAGGGCTATCAGCACCAGCATTTT. Its translation: CATSGGQGYQHQHF. The V gene is TRBV24-1, the J gene TRBJ1-5, with TRBD1 matching over 9 bases. Germline V gives CDR1 KGHDR, CDR2 SFDVKD. The CDR3 has 14 amino acids.

This clonotype was observed a handful of times. CDR3 residues: CASNPGRPGDTQYF. The CDR3 DNA is TGCGCCAGCAACCCGGGGCGGCCCGGAGATACGCAGTATTTT. The rearrangement uses TRBV5-1 and TRBJ2-3; D may correspond to TRBD1 or TRBD2 (5 bases each). Germline V gives CDR1 SGHRS, CDR2 YFSETQ. Trimming cost V 6 bases and J 5 bases, with 16 bases left between them. This CDR3 has 14 amino acids.

The V call is TRBV20-1, the J call TRBJ1-4, with 10 nucleotides matching TRBD1. CDR1 is DFQATT, CDR2 SNEGSKA, per germline (reference sequence). The CDR3 is 15 amino acids. The V segment lost 2 bases and the J segment 7 bases; nucleotides outside the gene matches: 7. The CDR3 spells CSARLNRDRGEKLFF. DNA of the CDR3: TGCAGTGCTAGACTAAACCGGGACAGGGGTGAAAAACTGTTTTTT.

The J gene is TRBJ2-1, the V gene TRBV6-5; D possibly uses TRBD1 or TRBD2 (6 bases each). With 5 bases removed from V and 0 bases from J, the gap between germline ends came to 14 bases. Looked up from germline, CDR1 is MNHEY and CDR2 is SVGAGI. CDR3 length equals 16 residues. CDR3 sequence (DNA): TGTGCCAGCAGTCCATCGGGGGCCCACTCCTACAATGAGCAGTTCTTC. It specifies CASSPSGAHSYNEQFF.

V gene TRBV20-1 combines with J gene TRBJ2-3; D unresolved. V lost 6 bases, J lost 2 bases, and 12 bases lay in between. Germline V gene data show CDR1 as DFQATT and CDR2 as SNEGSKA (reference sequence). The CDR3 contains 13 residues. The CDR3 DNA follows: TGCAGTGCCAGAATACTGGCCACAGATACGCAGTATTTT. Translation gives CSARILATDTQYF.

The count of this clonotype is one. The chain has TRBV29-1 and TRBJ2-2; 10 bases agree with TRBD1. Germline CDR1 is SQVTM and CDR2 is ANQGSEA. With V trimmed by 3 bases and J by 4 bases, 2 bases remained unmatched. The CDR3 sequence is 14 residues long. CDR3 sequence (DNA): TGCAGCGTTGATGGGACAGGGGTCACCGGGGAGCTGTTTTTT. Amino acids: CSVDGTGVTGELFF.

The chain combines TRBV7-6 with TRBJ2-7; D is uncertain. The V gene lost 5 bases and the J gene lost 2 bases, with 16 bases spanning the gap. CDR3 length: 15 residues. CDR1 is SGHVS and CDR2 is FNYEAQ in the germline V gene. CDR3 coding DNA: TGTGCCAGCAGCGGTGGCGCAGCCGTACCCTACGAGCAGTACTTC. The encoded protein is CASSGGAAVPYEQYF.

V and J are TRBV24-1 and TRBJ2-7; D is possibly TRBD2 (6 bases). The ends were cut back, 9 bases at V and 3 bases at J, with 17 bases in the middle. CDR3 length: 14 residues. CDR1 is KGHDR and CDR2 is SFDVKD in the germline V gene. This CDR3 is CATQDRRGLYEQYF. The CDR3 DNA reads TGTGCCACCCAGGATAGGAGGGGACTCTACGAGCAGTACTTC.

The rearrangement links TRBV4-1 to TRBJ2-7; TRBD2 matches at 7 bases. Trimming cost V 4 bases and J 0 bases; bases outside gene matches: 9. The CDR3 spans 16 residues. Germline V lookup: CDR1 MGHRA, CDR2 YSYEKL. The CDR3 is CASSPPAGEHSYEQYF. The CDR3, as DNA: TGCGCCAGCAGCCCCCCTGCGGGGGAGCACTCCTACGAGCAGTACTTC.

This sequence joins TRBV4-1 and TRBJ1-1, with 11 bases aligning to TRBD1. J gave up 1 base and V 1 base, and 14 bases lay outside the gene matches. The CDR3 length is 20 residues. The germline gives CDR1 MGHRA, CDR2 YSYEKL. CDR3 in amino acids: CASSQVVIGTGTGGNTEAFF. The CDR3 DNA follows: TGCGCCAGCAGCCAAGTAGTCATAGGGACCGGGACAGGGGGGAACACTGAAGCTTTCTTT.

This clonotype was seen many times. The V gene is TRBV10-3, the J gene TRBJ2-7; TRBD2 aligns across 9 bases. The CDR3 is made up of 15 amino acids. Germline CDR1 reads ENHRY; CDR2 reads SYGVKD. V dropped 3 bases and J dropped 3; count of bases not matched to a gene: 6. The CDR3 DNA reads as TGTGCCATCAGTGACGGTGGTAGCGGGGGCTACGAGCAGTACTTC. Its protein is CAISDGGSGGYEQYF.

The chain is built from TRBV3-1 and TRBJ2-7, with D perhaps TRBD1 or TRBD2 (5 bases each). The CDR3 totals 16 residues. Trimming left V 3 bases short and J 0 bases short, with 15 bases between. Germline CDR1 and CDR2: LGHDT and YNNKEL (reference sequence). CDR3 protein: CASSQPGPRSSYEQYF. As DNA, the CDR3 is TGTGCCAGCAGCCAGCCGGGACCGAGGTCCTCCTACGAGCAGTACTTC.

CDR3 in amino acids: CASSMTGQGSEKLFF. CDR3 sequence (DNA): TGTGCCAGCAGCATGACGGGACAGGGGTCCGAAAAACTGTTTTTT. The chain joins TRBV12-3 or TRBV12-4 to TRBJ1-4; 10 bases line up with TRBD1. Germline trimming cut 6 bases from V and 8 bases from J; bases unmatched to any gene: 9. The CDR3 has 15 residues.

This clonotype was counted between two and nine times. The chain links TRBV4-1 to TRBJ2-6; D gene ambiguous. Deletions cut 3 bases from V and 0 bases from J, with 3 bases between. The CDR3 covers 14 residues. CDR1 is MGHRA, CDR2 YSYEKL, per germline. This chain's CDR3 is CASSHPSGANVLTF. As DNA, the CDR3 is TGCGCCAGCAGCCATCCCTCTGGGGCCAACGTCCTGACTTTC.

This clonotype was seen repeatedly, ten times or more. This chain's CDR3 is CASSLSTTGELFF. In nucleotides, the CDR3 is TGTGCCAGCAGCTTATCCACGACCGGGGAGCTGTTTTTT. V is TRBV7-3 and J is TRBJ2-2; D gene unclear. This CDR3 has 13 residues. Germline V gives CDR1 SGHTA, CDR2 FQGTGA. Trimming removed 2 bases from V and 5 bases from J, with 6 bases in between. Full variable domain (outside the CDR3, taken from reference TRBV7-3 and TRBJ2-2): GAGVSQTPSNKVTEKGKYVELRCDPISGHTALYWYRQSLGQGPEFLIYFQGTGAADDSGLPNDRFFAVRPEGSVSTLKIQRTERGDSAVYLCASSLSTTGELFFGEGSRLTVL.

This clonotype was observed at least ten times. J is TRBJ2-3 and V is TRBV7-2; the D is unclear. The V end lost 5 bases, the J end lost 7 bases, and 10 bases lay between the germline ends. Germline loops: CDR1 SGHTA, CDR2 FQGNSA. This CDR3 is 12 amino acids long. The CDR3 DNA sequence: TGTGCCAGCAGCCCCGATCGCAATACGCAGTATTTT. Amino acids: CASSPDRNTQYF.